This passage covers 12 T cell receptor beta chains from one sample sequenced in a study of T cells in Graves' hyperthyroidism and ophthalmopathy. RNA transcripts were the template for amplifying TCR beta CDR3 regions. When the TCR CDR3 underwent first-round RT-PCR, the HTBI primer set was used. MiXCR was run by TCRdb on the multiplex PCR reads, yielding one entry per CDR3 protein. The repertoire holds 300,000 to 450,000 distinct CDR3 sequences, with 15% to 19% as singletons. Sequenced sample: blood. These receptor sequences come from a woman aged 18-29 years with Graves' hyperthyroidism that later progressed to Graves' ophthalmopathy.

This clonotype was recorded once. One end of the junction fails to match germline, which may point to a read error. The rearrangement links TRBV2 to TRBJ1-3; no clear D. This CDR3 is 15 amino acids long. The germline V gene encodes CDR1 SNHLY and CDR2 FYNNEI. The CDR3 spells CASSEWLTSRNTIYF. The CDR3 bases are TGTGCCAGCAGTGAATGGCTAACCTCTAGAAACACCATATATTTT.

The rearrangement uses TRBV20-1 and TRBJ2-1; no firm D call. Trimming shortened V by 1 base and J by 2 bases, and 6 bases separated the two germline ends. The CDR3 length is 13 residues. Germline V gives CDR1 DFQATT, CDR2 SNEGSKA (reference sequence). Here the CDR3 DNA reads TGCAGTGCTAGAGGCGGTCCCTACAATGAGCAGTTCTTC. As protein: CSARGGPYNEQFF.

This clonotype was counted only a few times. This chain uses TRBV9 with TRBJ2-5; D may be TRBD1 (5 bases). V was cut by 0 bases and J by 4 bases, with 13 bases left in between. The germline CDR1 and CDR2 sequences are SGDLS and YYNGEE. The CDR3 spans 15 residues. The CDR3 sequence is CASSVGSGQGETQYF. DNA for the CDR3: TGTGCCAGCAGCGTAGGGTCAGGGCAGGGAGAGACCCAGTACTTC.

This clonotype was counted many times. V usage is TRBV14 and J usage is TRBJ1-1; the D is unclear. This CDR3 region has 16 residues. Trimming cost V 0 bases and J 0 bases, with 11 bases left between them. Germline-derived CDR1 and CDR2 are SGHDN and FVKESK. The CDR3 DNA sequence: TGTGCCAGCAGCCAAGAGGTCGGCTACATGAACACTGAAGCTTTCTTT. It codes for CASSQEVGYMNTEAFF. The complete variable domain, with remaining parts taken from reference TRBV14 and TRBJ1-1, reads EAGVTQFPSHSVIEKGQTVTLRCDPISGHDNLYWYRRVMGKEIKFLLHFVKESKQDESGMPNNRFLAERTGGTYSTLKVQPAELEDSGVYFCASSQEVGYMNTEAFFGQGTRLTVV.

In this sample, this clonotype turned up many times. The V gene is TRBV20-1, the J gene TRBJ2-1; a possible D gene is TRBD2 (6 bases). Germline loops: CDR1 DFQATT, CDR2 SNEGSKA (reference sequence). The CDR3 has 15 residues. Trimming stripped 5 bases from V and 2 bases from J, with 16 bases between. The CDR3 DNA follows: TGCAGTGCTCCAGATGCGGGAAGGGCCTACAATGAGCAGTTCTTC. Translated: CSAPDAGRAYNEQFF.

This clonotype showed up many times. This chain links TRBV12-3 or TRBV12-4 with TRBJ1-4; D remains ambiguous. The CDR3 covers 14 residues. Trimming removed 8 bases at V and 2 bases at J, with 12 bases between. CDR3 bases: TGTGCCAGCGGTCTGGACGGTACTAATGAAAAACTGTTTTTT. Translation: CASGLDGTNEKLFF.

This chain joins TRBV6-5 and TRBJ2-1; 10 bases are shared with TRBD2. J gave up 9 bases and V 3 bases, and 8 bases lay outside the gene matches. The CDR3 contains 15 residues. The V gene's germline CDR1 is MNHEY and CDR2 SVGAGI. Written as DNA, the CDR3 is TGTGCCAGCAGTTATAGAGCGGGAGGGCCTGGTGAGCAGTTCTTC. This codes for CASSYRAGGPGEQFF.

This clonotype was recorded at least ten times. CDR3 loop: CASSVGLAGLDTQYF. The CDR3 nucleotides read TGTGCCAGCAGCGTCGGACTAGCGGGATTAGATACGCAGTATTTT. The rearrangement uses TRBV9 and TRBJ2-3; 12 positions match TRBD2. From germline, CDR1 is SGDLS and CDR2 YYNGEE. Trimming took 2 bases from V and 5 from J; bases not matched to a gene: 3. The CDR3 spans 15 residues.

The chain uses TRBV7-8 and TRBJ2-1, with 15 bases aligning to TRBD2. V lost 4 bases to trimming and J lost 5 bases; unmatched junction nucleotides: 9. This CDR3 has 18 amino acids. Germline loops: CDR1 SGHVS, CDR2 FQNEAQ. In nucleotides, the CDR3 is TGTGCCAGCAGCTCCCTAGGACTAGCGGGAGGGGGGCACAATGAGCAGTTCTTC. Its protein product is CASSSLGLAGGGHNEQFF.

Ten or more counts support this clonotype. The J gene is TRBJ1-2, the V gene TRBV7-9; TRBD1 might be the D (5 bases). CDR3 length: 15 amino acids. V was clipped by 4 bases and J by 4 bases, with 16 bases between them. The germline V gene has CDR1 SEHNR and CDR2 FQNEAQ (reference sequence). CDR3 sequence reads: CASSSPREGSYGYTF. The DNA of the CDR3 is TGTGCCAGCAGCTCCCCCAGGGAGGGTAGCTATGGCTACACCTTC. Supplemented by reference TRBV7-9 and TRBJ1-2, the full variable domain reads DTGVSQNPRHKITKRGQNVTFRCDPISEHNRLYWYRQTLGQGPEFLTYFQNEAQLEKSRLLSDRFSAERPKGSFSTLEIQRTEQGDSAMYLCASSSPREGSYGYTFGSGTRLTVV.

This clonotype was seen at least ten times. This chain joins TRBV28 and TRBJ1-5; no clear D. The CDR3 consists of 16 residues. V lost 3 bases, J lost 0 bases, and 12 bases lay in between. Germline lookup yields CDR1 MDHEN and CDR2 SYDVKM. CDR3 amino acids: CASSFVLRLSNQPQHF. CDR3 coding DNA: TGTGCCAGCAGTTTTGTCTTACGGCTTAGCAATCAGCCCCAGCATTTT.

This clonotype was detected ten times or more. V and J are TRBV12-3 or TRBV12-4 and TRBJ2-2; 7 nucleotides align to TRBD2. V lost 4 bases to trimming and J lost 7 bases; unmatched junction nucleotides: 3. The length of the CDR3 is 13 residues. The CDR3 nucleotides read TGTGCCAGCAGTTCCCTAGCGGTCGGGGAGCTGTTTTTT. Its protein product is CASSSLAVGELFF.